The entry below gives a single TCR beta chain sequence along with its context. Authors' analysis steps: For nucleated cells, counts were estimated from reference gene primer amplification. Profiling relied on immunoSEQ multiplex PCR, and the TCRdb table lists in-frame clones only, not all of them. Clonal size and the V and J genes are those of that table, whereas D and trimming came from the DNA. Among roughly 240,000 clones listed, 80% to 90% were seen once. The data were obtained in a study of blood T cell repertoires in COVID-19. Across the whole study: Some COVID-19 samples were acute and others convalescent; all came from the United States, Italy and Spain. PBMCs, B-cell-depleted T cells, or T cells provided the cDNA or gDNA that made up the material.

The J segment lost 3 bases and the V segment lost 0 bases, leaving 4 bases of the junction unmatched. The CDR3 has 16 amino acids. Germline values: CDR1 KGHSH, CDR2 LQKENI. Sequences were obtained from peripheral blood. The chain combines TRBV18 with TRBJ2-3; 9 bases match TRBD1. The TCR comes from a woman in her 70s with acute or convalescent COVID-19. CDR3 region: CASSPPTGGGTDTQYF. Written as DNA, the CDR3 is TGTGCCAGCTCACCACCGACAGGGGGTGGGACAGATACGCAGTATTTT.